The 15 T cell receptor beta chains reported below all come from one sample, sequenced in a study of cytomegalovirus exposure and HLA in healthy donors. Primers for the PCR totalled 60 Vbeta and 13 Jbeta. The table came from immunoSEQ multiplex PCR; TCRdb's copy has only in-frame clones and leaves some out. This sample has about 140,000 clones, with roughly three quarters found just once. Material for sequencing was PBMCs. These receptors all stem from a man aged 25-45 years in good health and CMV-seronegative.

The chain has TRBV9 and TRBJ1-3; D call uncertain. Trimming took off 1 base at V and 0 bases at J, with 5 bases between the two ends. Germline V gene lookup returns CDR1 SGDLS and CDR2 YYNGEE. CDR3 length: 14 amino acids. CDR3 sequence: CASSVTTSGNTIYF. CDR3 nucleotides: TGTGCCAGCAGCGTAACAACCTCTGGAAACACCATATATTTT.

In DNA, the CDR3 is TGCGCCAGCAGCCAAGATGAAGGGGGCTCCTTCTATGGCTACACCTTC. Protein: CASSQDEGGSFYGYTF. The chain employs TRBV4-1 and TRBJ1-2; TRBD1 matches 7 bases. Trimming took 0 bases from V and 4 from J; bases not matched to a gene: 8. In germline, CDR1 is MGHRA, CDR2 YSYEKL. This CDR3 is 16 amino acids long.

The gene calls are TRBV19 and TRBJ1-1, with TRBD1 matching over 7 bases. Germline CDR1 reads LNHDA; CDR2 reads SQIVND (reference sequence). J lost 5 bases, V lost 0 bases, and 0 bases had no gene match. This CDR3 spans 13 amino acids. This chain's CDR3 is CASSIEGQTEAFF. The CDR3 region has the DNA TGTGCCAGTAGTATAGAGGGACAGACTGAAGCTTTCTTT. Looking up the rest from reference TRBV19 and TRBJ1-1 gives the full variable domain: DGGITQSPKYLFRKEGQNVTLSCEQNLNHDAMYWYRQDPGQGLRLIYYSQIVNDFQKGDIAEGYSVSREKKESFPLTVTSAQKNPTAFYLCASSIEGQTEAFFGQGTRLTVV.

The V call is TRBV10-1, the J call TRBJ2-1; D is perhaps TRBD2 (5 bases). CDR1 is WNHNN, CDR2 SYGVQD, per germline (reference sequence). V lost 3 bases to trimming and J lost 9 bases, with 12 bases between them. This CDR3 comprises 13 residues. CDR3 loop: CASSERSEGEQFF. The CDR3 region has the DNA TGCGCCAGCAGTGAAAGAAGCGAGGGTGAGCAGTTCTTC.

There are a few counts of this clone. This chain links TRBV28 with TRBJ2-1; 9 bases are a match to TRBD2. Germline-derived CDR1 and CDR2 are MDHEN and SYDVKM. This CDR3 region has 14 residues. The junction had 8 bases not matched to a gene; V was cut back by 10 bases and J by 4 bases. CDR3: CATTAGGPYNEQFF. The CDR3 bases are TGTGCCACCACGGCGGGAGGGCCTTACAATGAGCAGTTCTTC. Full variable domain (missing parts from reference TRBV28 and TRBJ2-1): DVKVTQSSRYLVKRTGEKVFLECVQDMDHENMFWYRQDPGLGLRLIYFSYDVKMKEKGDIPEGYSVSREKKERFSLILESASTNQTSMYLCATTAGGPYNEQFFGPGTRLTVL.

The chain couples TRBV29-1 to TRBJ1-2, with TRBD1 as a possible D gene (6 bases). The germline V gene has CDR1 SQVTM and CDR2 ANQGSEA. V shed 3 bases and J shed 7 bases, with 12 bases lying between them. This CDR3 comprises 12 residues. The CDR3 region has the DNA TGCAGCGTTGAGGCGGGGGCGGGTGGCTACACCTTC. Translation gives CSVEAGAGGYTF. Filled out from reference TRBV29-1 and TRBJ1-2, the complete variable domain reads SAVISQKPSRDICQRGTSLTIQCQVDSQVTMMFWYRQQPGQSLTLIATANQGSEATYESGFVIDKFPISRPNLTFSTLTVSNMSPEDSSIYLCSVEAGAGGYTFGSGTRLTVV.

CDR3: CASNSGTGGGETQYF. DNA of the CDR3: TGTGCCAGCAACTCCGGGACAGGGGGAGGAGAGACCCAGTACTTC. The chain recombines TRBV6-5 with TRBJ2-5; 11 nucleotides align to TRBD1. CDR1 and CDR2 (germline): MNHEY, SVGAGI. The CDR3 is 15 amino acids. V was clipped by 7 bases and J by 4 bases; unmatched bases: 8.

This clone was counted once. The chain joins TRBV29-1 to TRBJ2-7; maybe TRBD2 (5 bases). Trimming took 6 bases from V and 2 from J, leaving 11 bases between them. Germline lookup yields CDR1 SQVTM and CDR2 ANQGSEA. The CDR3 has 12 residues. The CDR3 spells CSVRTGPYEQYF. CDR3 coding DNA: TGCAGCGTCCGGACTGGCCCCTACGAGCAGTACTTC.

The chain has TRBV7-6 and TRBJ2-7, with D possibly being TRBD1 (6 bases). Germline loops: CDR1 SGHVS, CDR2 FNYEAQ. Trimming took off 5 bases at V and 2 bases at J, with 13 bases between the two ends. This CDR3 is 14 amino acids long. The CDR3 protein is CASSRSQGPYEQYF. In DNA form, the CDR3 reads TGTGCCAGCAGCAGAAGCCAGGGGCCCTACGAGCAGTACTTC.

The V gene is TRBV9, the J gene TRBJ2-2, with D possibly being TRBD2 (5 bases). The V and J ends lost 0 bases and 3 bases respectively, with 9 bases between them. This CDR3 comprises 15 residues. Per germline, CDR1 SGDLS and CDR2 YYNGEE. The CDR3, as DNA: TGTGCCAGCAGCGTAGGGCGGGCCCACACCGGGGAGCTGTTTTTT. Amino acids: CASSVGRAHTGELFF.

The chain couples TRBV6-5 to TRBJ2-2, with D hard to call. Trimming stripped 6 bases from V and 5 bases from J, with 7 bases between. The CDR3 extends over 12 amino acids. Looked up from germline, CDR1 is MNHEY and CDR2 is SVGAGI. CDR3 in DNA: TGTGCCAGCAGCCCTAGTACCGGGGAGCTGTTTTTT. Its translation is CASSPSTGELFF.

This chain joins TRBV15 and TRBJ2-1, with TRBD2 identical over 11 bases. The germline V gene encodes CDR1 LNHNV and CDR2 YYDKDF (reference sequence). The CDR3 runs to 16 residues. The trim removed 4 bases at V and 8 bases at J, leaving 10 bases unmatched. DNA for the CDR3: TGTGCCACCAGCATTACCCATAGCGGGAGGGCCCATGAGCAGTTCTTC. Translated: CATSITHSGRAHEQFF.

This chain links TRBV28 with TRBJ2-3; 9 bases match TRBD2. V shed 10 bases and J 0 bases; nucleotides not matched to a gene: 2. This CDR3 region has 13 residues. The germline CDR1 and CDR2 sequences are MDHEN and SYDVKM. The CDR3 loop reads CATTSGSTDTQYF. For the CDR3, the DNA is TGTGCCACCACTAGCGGGAGCACAGATACGCAGTATTTT.

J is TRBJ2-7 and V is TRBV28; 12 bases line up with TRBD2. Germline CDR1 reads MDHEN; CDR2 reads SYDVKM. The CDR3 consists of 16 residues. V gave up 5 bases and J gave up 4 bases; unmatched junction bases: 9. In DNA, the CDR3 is TGTGCCAGCAGTCCAAGACTAGCGGGAGTTTCGTACGAGCAGTACTTC. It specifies CASSPRLAGVSYEQYF.

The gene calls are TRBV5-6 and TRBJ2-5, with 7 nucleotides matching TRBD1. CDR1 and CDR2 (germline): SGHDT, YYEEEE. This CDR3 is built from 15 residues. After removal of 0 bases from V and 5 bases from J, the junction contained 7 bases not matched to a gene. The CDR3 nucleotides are TGTGCCAGCAGCTTGGTCGGCAGGGGGTATGAGACCCAGTACTTC. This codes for CASSLVGRGYETQYF.